These 3 T cell receptor beta chains were sequenced from one sample in a study of human versus mouse CDR3 diversity and MHC coevolution. The table came from immunoSEQ multiplex PCR; TCRdb's copy has only in-frame clones and leaves some out. The repertoire has fewer than 100,000 clones, 85% to 95% of them found once; the top ten carry 1.1% to 1.5%. Sequencing was done on a sample of naive CD4+ T cells from blood. Sample subset: CD45RO-negative CD62L-positive naive CD4 T cells. These receptors originate from a person aged 25-75 years in good health.

The chain uses TRBV9 and TRBJ1-2; 7 nucleotides align to TRBD1. V gave up 4 bases and J gave up 0 bases; unmatched junction bases: 12. The germline CDR1 and CDR2 sequences are SGDLS and YYNGEE. This CDR3 has 17 amino acids. The CDR3 sequence: CASSFGTRDRANYGYTF. Here the CDR3 DNA reads TGTGCCAGCAGCTTCGGAACCCGGGACAGAGCTAACTATGGCTACACCTTC.

This clone was found once. The V gene is TRBV29-1, the J gene TRBJ2-1; D is perhaps TRBD2 (7 bases). The germline V gene has CDR1 SQVTM and CDR2 ANQGSEA. The CDR3 sequence is 13 residues long. The germline V and J ends were trimmed by 6 bases and 4 bases, with 13 bases remaining between them. The CDR3 coding sequence is TGCAGCGTAATAGGGGGGGGGTACAATGAGCAGTTCTTC. It specifies CSVIGGGYNEQFF.

The chain links TRBV9 to TRBJ2-7, with TRBD2 matching over 7 bases. The J segment lost 3 bases and the V segment lost 0 bases, leaving 6 bases of the junction unmatched. Germline loops: CDR1 SGDLS, CDR2 YYNGEE. The CDR3 is 15 residues long. The CDR3 region has the DNA TGTGCCAGCAGCGTAGCCGGGGGGACTAACTACGAGCAGTACTTC. Its protein product is CASSVAGGTNYEQYF.